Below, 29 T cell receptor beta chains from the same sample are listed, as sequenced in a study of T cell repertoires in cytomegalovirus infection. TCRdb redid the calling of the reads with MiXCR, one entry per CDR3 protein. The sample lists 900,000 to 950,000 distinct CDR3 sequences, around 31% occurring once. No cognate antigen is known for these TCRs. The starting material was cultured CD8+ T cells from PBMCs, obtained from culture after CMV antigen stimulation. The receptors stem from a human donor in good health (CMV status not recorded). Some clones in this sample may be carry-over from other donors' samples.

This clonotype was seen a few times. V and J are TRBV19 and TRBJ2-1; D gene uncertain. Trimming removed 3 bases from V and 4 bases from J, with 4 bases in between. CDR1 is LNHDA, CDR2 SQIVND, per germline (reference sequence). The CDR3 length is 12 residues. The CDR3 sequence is CASSMLYNEQFF. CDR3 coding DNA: TGTGCCAGTAGTATGCTTTACAATGAGCAGTTCTTC.

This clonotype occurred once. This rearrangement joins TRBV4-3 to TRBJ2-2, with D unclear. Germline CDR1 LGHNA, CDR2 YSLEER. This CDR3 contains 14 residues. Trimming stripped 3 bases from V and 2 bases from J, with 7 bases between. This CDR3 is CASSHKTNTGELFF. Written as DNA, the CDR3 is TGCGCCAGCAGCCACAAGACTAACACCGGGGAGCTGTTTTTT.

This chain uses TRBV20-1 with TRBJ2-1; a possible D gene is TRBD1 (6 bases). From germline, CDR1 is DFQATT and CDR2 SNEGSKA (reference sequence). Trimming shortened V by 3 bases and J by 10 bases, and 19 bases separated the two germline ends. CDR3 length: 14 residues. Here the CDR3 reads CSASILRDKREQFF. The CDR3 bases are TGCAGTGCTAGCATCCTCCGGGACAAGAGGGAGCAGTTCTTC.

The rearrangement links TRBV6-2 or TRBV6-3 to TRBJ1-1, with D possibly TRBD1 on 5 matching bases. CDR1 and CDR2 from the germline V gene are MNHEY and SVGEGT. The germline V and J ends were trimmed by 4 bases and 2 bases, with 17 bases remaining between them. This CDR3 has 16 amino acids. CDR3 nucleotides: TGTGCCAGCAGTTTCTCGCTCGGGACGCGCAACACTGAAGCTTTCTTT. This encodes CASSFSLGTRNTEAFF.

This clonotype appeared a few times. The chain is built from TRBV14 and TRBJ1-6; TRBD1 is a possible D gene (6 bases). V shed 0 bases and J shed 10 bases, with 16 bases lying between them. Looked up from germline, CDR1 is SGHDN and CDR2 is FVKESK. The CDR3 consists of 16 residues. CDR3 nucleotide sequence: TGTGCCAGCAGCCAAGATCCGGACAGAAGAATATCACCCCTCCACTTT. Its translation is CASSQDPDRRISPLHF.

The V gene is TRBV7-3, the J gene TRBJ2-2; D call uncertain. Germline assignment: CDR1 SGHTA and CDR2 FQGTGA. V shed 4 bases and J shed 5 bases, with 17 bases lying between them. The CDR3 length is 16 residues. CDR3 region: CASSYIRRKRTGELFF. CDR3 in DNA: TGTGCCAGCAGCTACATCCGACGGAAGAGGACCGGGGAGCTGTTTTTT.

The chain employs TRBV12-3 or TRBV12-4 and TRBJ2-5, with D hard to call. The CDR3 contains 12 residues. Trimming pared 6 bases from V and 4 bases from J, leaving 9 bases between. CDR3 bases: TGTGCCAGCAGCTCGAACGGAGAGACCCAGTACTTC. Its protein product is CASSSNGETQYF.

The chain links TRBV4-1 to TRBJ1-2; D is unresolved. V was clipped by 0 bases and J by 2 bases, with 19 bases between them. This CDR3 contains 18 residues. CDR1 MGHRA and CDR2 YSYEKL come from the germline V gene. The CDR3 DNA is TGCGCCAGCAGCCAAGATTTTAGCGAAAATATTGTAAACTATGGCTACACCTTC. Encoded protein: CASSQDFSENIVNYGYTF.

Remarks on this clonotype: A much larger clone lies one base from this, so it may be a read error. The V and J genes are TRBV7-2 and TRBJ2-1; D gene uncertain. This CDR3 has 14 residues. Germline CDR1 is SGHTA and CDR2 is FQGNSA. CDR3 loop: CANSAEPVGNEQFF. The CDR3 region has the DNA TGTGCCAACAGCGCAGAACCCGTGGGCAATGAGCAGTTCTTC. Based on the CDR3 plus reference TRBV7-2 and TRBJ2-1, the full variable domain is GAGVSQSPSNKVTEKGKDVELRCDPISGHTALYWYRQSLGQGLEFLIYFQGNSAPDKSGLPSDRFSAERTGGSVSTLTIQRTQQEDSAVYLCANSAEPVGNEQFFGPGTRLTVL.

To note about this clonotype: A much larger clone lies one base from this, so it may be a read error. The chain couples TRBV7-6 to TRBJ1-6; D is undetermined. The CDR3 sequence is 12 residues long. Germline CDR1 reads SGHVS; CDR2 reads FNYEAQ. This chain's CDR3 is CVSNSADSPLHF. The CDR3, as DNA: TGTGTCAGCAACTCGGCGGATTCACCCCTCCACTTT. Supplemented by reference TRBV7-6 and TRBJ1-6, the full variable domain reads GAGVSQSPRYKVTKRGQDVALRCDPISGHVSLYWYRQALGQGPEFLTYFNYEAQQDKSGLPNDRFSAERPEGSISTLTIQRTEQRDSAMYRCVSNSADSPLHFGNGTRLTVT.

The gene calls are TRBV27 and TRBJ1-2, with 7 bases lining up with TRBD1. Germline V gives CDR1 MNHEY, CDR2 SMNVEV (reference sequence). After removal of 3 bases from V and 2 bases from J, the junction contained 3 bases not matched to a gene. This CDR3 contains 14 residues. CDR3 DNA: TGTGCCAGCAGTTTGGGACAGTGGAACTATGGCTACACCTTC. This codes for CASSLGQWNYGYTF.

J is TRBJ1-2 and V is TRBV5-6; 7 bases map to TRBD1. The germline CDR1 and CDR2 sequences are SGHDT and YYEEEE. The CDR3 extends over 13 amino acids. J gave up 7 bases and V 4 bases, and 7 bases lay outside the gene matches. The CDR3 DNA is TGTGCCAGCAGCCCGACAGGGTCTTTTGGCTACACCTTC. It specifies CASSPTGSFGYTF.

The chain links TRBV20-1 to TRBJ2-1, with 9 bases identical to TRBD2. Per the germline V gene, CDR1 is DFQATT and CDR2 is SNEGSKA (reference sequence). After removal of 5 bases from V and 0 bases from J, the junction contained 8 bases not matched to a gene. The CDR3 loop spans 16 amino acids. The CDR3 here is CSAGAGGTSSYNEQFF. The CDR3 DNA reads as TGCAGTGCTGGAGCGGGGGGCACTTCCTCCTACAATGAGCAGTTCTTC.

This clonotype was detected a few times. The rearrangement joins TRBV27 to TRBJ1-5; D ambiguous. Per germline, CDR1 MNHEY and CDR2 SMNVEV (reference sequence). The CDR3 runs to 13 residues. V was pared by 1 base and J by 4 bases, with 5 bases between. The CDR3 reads CASSLFLNQPQHF. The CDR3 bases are TGTGCCAGCAGTTTATTTTTAAATCAGCCCCAGCATTTT.

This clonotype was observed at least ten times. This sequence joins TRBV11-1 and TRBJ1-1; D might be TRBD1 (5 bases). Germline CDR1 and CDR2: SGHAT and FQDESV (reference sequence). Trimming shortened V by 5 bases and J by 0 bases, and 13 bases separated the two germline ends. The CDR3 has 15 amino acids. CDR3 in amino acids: CASSPTVTLNTEAFF. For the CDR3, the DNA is TGTGCCAGCAGCCCGACAGTAACTCTGAACACTGAAGCTTTCTTT. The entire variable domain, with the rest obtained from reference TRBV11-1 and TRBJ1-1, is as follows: EAEVAQSPRYKITEKSQAVAFWCDPISGHATLYWYRQILGQGPELLVQFQDESVVDDSQLPKDRFSAERLKGVDSTLKIQPAELGDSAMYLCASSPTVTLNTEAFFGQGTRLTVV.

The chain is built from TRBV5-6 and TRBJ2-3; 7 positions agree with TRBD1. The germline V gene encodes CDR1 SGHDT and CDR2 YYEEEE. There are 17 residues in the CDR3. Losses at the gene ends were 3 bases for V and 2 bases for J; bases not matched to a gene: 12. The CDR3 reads CASSSASDREITDTQYF. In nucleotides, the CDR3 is TGTGCCAGCAGCTCCGCCTCTGACAGGGAAATCACAGATACGCAGTATTTT.

The chain's CDR3 is CATSVDREYYGYTF. In nucleotides, the CDR3 is TGTGCCACCAGCGTGGACAGGGAGTACTATGGCTACACCTTC. The chain joins TRBV15 to TRBJ1-2; TRBD1 matches 8 bases. CDR1 and CDR2 from the germline V gene are LNHNV and YYDKDF (reference sequence). The CDR3 contains 14 residues. J was trimmed by 3 bases and V by 5 bases; bases with no gene match: 5.

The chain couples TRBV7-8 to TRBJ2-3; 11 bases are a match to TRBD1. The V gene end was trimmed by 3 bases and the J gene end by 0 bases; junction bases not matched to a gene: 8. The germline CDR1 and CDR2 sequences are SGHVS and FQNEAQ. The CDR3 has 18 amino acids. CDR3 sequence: CASSFRDRGTPSTDTQYF. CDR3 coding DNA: TGTGCCAGCAGCTTCCGGGACAGGGGGACCCCTAGCACAGATACGCAGTATTTT. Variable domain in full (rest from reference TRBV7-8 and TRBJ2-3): GAGVSQSPRYKVAKRGQDVALRCDPISGHVSLFWYQQALGQGPEFLTYFQNEAQLDKSGLPSDRFFAERPEGSVSTLKIQRTQQEDSAVYLCASSFRDRGTPSTDTQYFGPGTRLTVL.

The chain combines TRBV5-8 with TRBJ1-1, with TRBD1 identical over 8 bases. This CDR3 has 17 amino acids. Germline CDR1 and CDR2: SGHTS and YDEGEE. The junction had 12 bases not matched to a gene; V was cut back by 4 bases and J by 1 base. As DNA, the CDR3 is TGTGCCAGCAGCCCCCATGGGGTGGACAGGGAGAACACTGAAGCTTTCTTT. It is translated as CASSPHGVDRENTEAFF.

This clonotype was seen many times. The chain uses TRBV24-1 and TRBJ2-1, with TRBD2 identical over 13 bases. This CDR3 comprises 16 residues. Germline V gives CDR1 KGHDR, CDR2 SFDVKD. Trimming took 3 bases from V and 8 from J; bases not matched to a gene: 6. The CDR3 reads CATSDRTSGGNYEQFF. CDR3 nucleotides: TGTGCCACCAGTGATCGGACTAGCGGGGGAAACTATGAGCAGTTCTTC.

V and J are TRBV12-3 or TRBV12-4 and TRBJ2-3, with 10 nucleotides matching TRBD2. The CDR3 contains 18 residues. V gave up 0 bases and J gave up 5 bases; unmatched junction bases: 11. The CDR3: CASSLAFTGTSDIDTQYF. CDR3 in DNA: TGTGCCAGCAGTTTAGCTTTTACCGGGACTAGCGATATAGATACGCAGTATTTT.

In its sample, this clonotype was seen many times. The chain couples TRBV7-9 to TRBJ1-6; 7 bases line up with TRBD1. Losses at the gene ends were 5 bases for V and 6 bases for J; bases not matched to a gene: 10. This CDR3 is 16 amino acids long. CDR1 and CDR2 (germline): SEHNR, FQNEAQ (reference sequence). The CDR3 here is CASSRPPNRGNSPLHF. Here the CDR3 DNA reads TGTGCCAGCAGCCGACCCCCTAACAGGGGTAATTCACCCCTCCACTTT.

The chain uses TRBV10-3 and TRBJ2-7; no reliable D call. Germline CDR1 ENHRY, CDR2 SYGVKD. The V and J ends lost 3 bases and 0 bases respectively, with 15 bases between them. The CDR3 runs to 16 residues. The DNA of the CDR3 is TGTGCCATCAGTGACTTTAAGTTAGGGTCCTCCTACGAGCAGTACTTC. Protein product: CAISDFKLGSSYEQYF.

The CDR3 DNA follows: TGTGCCACCGGACCGGATTACTACAATGAGCAGTTCTTC. The encoded protein is CATGPDYYNEQFF. The V call is TRBV10-3, the J call TRBJ2-1; D is ambiguous. V lost 10 bases and J 3 bases, leaving 13 bases between the germline ends. Germline V lookup: CDR1 ENHRY, CDR2 SYGVKD. The CDR3 has 13 amino acids.

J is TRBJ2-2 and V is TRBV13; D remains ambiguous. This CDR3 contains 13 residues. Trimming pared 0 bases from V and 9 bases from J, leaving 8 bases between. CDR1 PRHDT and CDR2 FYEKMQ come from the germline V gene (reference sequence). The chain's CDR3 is CASSLGERRELFF. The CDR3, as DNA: TGTGCCAGCAGCTTAGGGGAACGACGGGAGCTGTTTTTT.

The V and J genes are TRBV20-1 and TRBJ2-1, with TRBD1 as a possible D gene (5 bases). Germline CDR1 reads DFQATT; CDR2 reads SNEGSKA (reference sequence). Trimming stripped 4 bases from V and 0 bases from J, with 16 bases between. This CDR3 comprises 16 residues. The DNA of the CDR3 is TGCAGTGCTACCTCACAGGTACTGAGCTCCTACAATGAGCAGTTCTTC. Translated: CSATSQVLSSYNEQFF.

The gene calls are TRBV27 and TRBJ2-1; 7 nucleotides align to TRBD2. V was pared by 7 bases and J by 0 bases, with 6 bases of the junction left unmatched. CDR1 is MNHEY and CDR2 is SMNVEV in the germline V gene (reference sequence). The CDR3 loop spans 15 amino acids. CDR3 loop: CASTLAGDSYNEQFF. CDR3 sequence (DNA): TGTGCCAGCACCTTAGCGGGCGACTCCTACAATGAGCAGTTCTTC.

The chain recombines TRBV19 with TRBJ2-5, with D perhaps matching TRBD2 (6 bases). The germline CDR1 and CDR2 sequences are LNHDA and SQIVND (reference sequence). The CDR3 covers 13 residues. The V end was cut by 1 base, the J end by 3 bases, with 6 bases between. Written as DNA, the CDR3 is TGTGCCAGTAGTATAGCGGGGGAAGAGACCCAGTACTTC. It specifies CASSIAGEETQYF.

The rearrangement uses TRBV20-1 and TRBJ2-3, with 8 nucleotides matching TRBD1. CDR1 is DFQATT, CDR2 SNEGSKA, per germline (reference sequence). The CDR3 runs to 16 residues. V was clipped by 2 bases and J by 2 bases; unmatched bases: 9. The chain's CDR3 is CSARPGQVGHTDTQYF. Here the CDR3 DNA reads TGCAGTGCTAGACCGGGACAGGTTGGCCACACAGATACGCAGTATTTT.